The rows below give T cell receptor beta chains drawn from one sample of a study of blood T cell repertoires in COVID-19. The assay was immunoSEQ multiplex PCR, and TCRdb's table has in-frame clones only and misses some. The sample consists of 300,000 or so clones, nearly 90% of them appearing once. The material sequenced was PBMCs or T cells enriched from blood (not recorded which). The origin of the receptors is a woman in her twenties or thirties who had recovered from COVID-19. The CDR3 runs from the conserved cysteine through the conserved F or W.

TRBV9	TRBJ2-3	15	CASSASRTGTDTQYF
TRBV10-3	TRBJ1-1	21	CAISESNPRGIRKPLNTEAFF
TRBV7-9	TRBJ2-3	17	CASSLGSGGGGTDTQYF
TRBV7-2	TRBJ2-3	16	CASSLPGQESTDTQYF
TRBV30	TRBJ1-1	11	CAWSPGVEAFF
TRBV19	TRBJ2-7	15	CASSIRQGGSYEQYF
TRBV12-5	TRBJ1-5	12	CASGLVEGPQHF
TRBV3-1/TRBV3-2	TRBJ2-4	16	CASSQGAGKAKNIQYF
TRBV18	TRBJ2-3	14	CASSPAGATDTQYF
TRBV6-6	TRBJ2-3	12	CASSPYEHTQYF
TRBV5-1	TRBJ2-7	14	CASSSLRDTYEQYF
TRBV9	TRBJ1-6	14	CASSATDSSSPLHF